This entry lists 32 T cell receptor beta chains sequenced from one sample in a study of blood T cell repertoires in COVID-19 (dated by TCRdb to 2018 to 2020). Receptors were amplified or captured by the immunoSEQ multiplex PCR assay. The source is immuneACCESS, and TCRdb retained only in-frame sequences with V and J called. Part of the clones is not carried over; for the studies checked, unresolved V genes explain less than half of this, and the remainder is unexplained. Across this sample there are around 500,000 clones, with roughly 90% seen only once. 1.8% of the sample goes to the ten largest clones. Sequencing was performed on PBMCs or T cells enriched from blood (not recorded which). The receptors derive from a woman aged 40 to 55 who had recovered from COVID-19.

V is TRBV7-2 and J is TRBJ1-2; D might be TRBD1 (5 bases). CDR1 is SGHTA, CDR2 FQGNSA, per germline. Trimming left V 3 bases short and J 2 bases short, with 10 bases between. The CDR3 sequence is 14 residues long. CDR3 region: CASSFPRGNYGYTF. The CDR3 coding sequence is TGTGCCAGCAGCTTCCCCCGGGGGAACTATGGCTACACCTTC.

The chain carries TRBV10-3 and TRBJ2-3; a possible D gene is TRBD2 (6 bases). Trimming removed 5 bases at V and 2 bases at J, with 11 bases between. Per germline, CDR1 ENHRY and CDR2 SYGVKD. The CDR3 runs to 14 residues. In DNA, the CDR3 is TGTGCCATCAGTTCTAGCGCTTCCACAGATACGCAGTATTTT. It translates to CAISSSASTDTQYF.

J is TRBJ2-1 and V is TRBV25-1, with D maybe TRBD2 (5 bases). The CDR3 runs 14 residues. The germline CDR1 and CDR2 sequences are MGHDK and SYGVNS. The V end was cut by 2 bases, the J end by 2 bases, with 7 bases between. This CDR3 is CASSEAGPYNEQFF. The CDR3 DNA follows: TGTGCCAGCAGTGAAGCGGGTCCCTACAATGAGCAGTTCTTC.

This sequence joins TRBV7-2 and TRBJ2-7; D not certain. CDR3 size: 14 residues. Trimming took off 7 bases at V and 2 bases at J, with 15 bases between the two ends. Germline lookup yields CDR1 SGHTA and CDR2 FQGNSA. The CDR3 here is CASTKGREAYEQYF. The CDR3 nucleotides are TGTGCCAGCACCAAAGGTCGTGAGGCCTACGAGCAGTACTTC.

J is TRBJ1-1 and V is TRBV7-9; the D gene is possibly TRBD1 (6 bases). The CDR3 contains 14 residues. V was shortened by 1 base and J by 4 bases, with 10 bases between the two germline ends. Looked up from germline, CDR1 is SEHNR and CDR2 is FQNEAQ (reference sequence). CDR3 loop: CASSLVGAGTEAFF. In DNA, the CDR3 is TGTGCCAGCAGCTTAGTGGGGGCTGGCACTGAAGCTTTCTTT.

Notes on this clone: The junction differs from germline at one of its ends, possibly a read error. The chain carries TRBV29-1 and TRBJ1-1; tentatively, D is TRBD1 (5 bases). There are 13 residues in the CDR3. Germline V CDR1 and CDR2: SQVTM, ANQGSEA. CDR3 sequence (DNA): TGCAGCGGTGAAACAGGACTGAACACTGAAGCTTTCTTT. It translates to CSGETGLNTEAFF.

V gene TRBV9 combines with J gene TRBJ2-5; TRBD2 might be the D (6 bases). CDR3 size: 15 residues. Trimming stripped 4 bases from V and 5 bases from J, with 18 bases between. The germline CDR1 and CDR2 sequences are SGDLS and YYNGEE. The CDR3 protein is CASSPRGGLGETQYF. CDR3 nucleotide sequence: TGTGCCAGCAGCCCCCGGGGAGGACTGGGGGAGACCCAGTACTTC. The whole variable domain, filled in from reference TRBV9 and TRBJ2-5, reads DSGVTQTPKHLITATGQRVTLRCSPRSGDLSVYWYQQSLDQGLQFLIQYYNGEERAKGNILERFSAQQFPDLHSELNLSSLELGDSALYFCASSPRGGLGETQYFGPGTRLLVL.

The gene calls are TRBV6-2 or TRBV6-3 and TRBJ1-1; D perhaps matches TRBD1 (5 bases). From germline, CDR1 is MNHEY and CDR2 SVGEGT. V gave up 5 bases and J gave up 5 bases, with 21 bases separating them. This CDR3 has 16 amino acids. CDR3 nucleotides: TGTGCCAGCAGTCATGGACACCACCGGTGGGGTACTGAAGCTTTCTTT. Its translation: CASSHGHHRWGTEAFF.

The chain couples TRBV4-3 to TRBJ1-1, with D unresolved. Germline CDR1 LGHNA, CDR2 YSLEER. Between the trimmed V and J ends, which lost 0 bases and 4 bases, there was a span of 6 bases. The CDR3 length is 13 residues. The CDR3 region has the DNA TGCGCCAGCAGCCAAGATCTAAGCACTGAAGCTTTCTTT. Encoded protein: CASSQDLSTEAFF.

V usage is TRBV4-2 and J usage is TRBJ1-5; 10 positions agree with TRBD1. CDR1 LGHNA and CDR2 YNFKEQ come from the germline V gene. V lost 0 bases to trimming and J lost 5 bases; unmatched junction nucleotides: 1. The length of the CDR3 is 15 residues. CDR3 DNA: TGTGCCAGCAGCCAAGAGGGACAGGGGTATCAGCCCCAGCATTTT. Its protein product is CASSQEGQGYQPQHF.

CDR3 residues: CASSYLEASLNYGYTF. In DNA form, the CDR3 reads TGCGCCAGCAGCTACCTTGAGGCGTCCCTTAACTATGGCTACACCTTC. The chain combines TRBV5-1 with TRBJ1-2; D unclear. CDR1 SGHRS and CDR2 YFSETQ come from the germline V gene. The CDR3 loop spans 16 amino acids. The V end lost 3 bases, the J end lost 1 base, and 16 bases lay between the germline ends.

In DNA, the CDR3 is TGCAGCGCTAATTTTGGGGACAGGAACACTGAAGCTTTCTTT. Translating it yields CSANFGDRNTEAFF. The chain combines TRBV29-1 with TRBJ1-1; 7 bases match TRBD1. Germline V gene lookup returns CDR1 SQVTM and CDR2 ANQGSEA. V shed 7 bases and J 1 base; nucleotides not matched to a gene: 9. The CDR3 contains 14 residues.

V usage is TRBV5-6 and J usage is TRBJ2-1, with TRBD1 identical over 9 bases. The junction had 11 bases not matched to a gene; V was cut back by 4 bases and J by 3 bases. This CDR3 is 17 amino acids long. The germline V gene encodes CDR1 SGHDT and CDR2 YYEEEE. The CDR3 bases are TGTGCCAGCAGCGAACAGGGGGCGCCTGAAAACTACAATGAGCAGTTCTTC. It encodes CASSEQGAPENYNEQFF.

This chain connects TRBV4-3 to TRBJ2-1; TRBD2 agrees at 11 bases. Per the germline V gene, CDR1 is LGHNA and CDR2 is YSLEER. With V trimmed by 0 bases and J by 10 bases, 5 bases remained unmatched. The CDR3 runs 15 residues. CDR3 loop: CASSQERLAGGEQFF. CDR3 DNA sequence: TGCGCCAGCAGCCAAGAAAGGCTAGCGGGAGGCGAGCAGTTCTTC.

The chain carries TRBV19 and TRBJ1-1, with D maybe TRBD1 (5 bases). Germline loops: CDR1 LNHDA, CDR2 SQIVND (reference sequence). The CDR3 sequence is 13 residues long. V lost 6 bases, J lost 4 bases, and 12 bases lay in between. In DNA form, the CDR3 reads TGTGCCAGTAGACCCCGGGGGGGCACTGAAGCTTTCTTT. It encodes CASRPRGGTEAFF.

J is TRBJ2-7 and V is TRBV12-3 or TRBV12-4; 10 bases are shared with TRBD2. This CDR3 spans 13 amino acids. Losses at the gene ends were 4 bases for V and 6 bases for J; bases not matched to a gene: 3. The CDR3 DNA follows: TGTGCCAGCAGTTCCCTAGCGGGAGTCGAGCAGTACTTC. It specifies CASSSLAGVEQYF.

The chain couples TRBV7-2 to TRBJ1-2; D not certain. Germline V gene sequence: CDR1 SGHTA, CDR2 FQGNSA. The germline V and J ends were trimmed by 5 bases and 8 bases, with 12 bases remaining between them. The CDR3 covers 12 residues. The CDR3 DNA follows: TGTGCCAGCAGCCTAGATAAAATCGGCTACACCTTC. It is translated as CASSLDKIGYTF.

This clone was counted a few times. The chain is built from TRBV29-1 and TRBJ2-3, with D tentatively TRBD2 (5 bases). The CDR3 runs 13 residues. V lost 3 bases to trimming and J lost 4 bases, with 11 bases between them. Germline V gene sequence: CDR1 SQVTM, CDR2 ANQGSEA. The CDR3 region is CSVDRRGADTQYF. The CDR3 nucleotides are TGCAGCGTTGACCGACGGGGTGCAGATACGCAGTATTTT.

The J gene is TRBJ2-1, the V gene TRBV5-1, with 8 nucleotides matching TRBD2. Germline-derived CDR1 and CDR2 are SGHRS and YFSETQ. CDR3 size: 16 residues. Unmatched junction bases numbered 7, after V lost 0 bases and J lost 5 bases. The CDR3 protein is CASSLEALAGHNEQFF. The CDR3 nucleotides read TGCGCCAGCAGCTTGGAAGCTCTAGCGGGCCACAATGAGCAGTTCTTC.

This clone was recorded only once. This chain joins TRBV19 and TRBJ1-3, with D perhaps TRBD1 (6 bases). Germline lookup yields CDR1 LNHDA and CDR2 SQIVND (reference sequence). The length of the CDR3 is 14 residues. Between the trimmed V and J ends, which lost 3 bases and 5 bases, there was a span of 11 bases. CDR3: CASSIGRGRNTIYF. The CDR3 coding sequence is TGTGCCAGTAGTATCGGCAGGGGACGAAACACCATATATTTT.

V usage is TRBV19 and J usage is TRBJ2-3, with D hard to call. Germline CDR1 reads LNHDA; CDR2 reads SQIVND (reference sequence). Trimming cost V 3 bases and J 2 bases, with 15 bases left between them. CDR3 size: 16 residues. The CDR3 DNA follows: TGTGCCAGTAGTATTGGTCTGAATCTAAACACAGATACGCAGTATTTT. Its translation: CASSIGLNLNTDTQYF.

The chain employs TRBV3-1 (or the pseudogene TRBV3-2) and TRBJ2-1; perhaps TRBD2 as D (6 bases). The germline gives CDR1 LGHDT, CDR2 YNNKEL (reference sequence). V dropped 0 bases and J dropped 7 bases, with 13 bases sitting between them. CDR3 length: 15 residues. The CDR3 DNA is TGTGCCAGCAGCCAAGACCCCAGCGGGTTAAATGAGCAGTTCTTC. Residues: CASSQDPSGLNEQFF.

V and J are TRBV19 and TRBJ1-2, with D possibly matching TRBD1 (5 bases). This CDR3 contains 13 residues. Germline lookup yields CDR1 LNHDA and CDR2 SQIVND (reference sequence). Trimming stripped 7 bases from V and 0 bases from J, with 9 bases between. CDR3 protein: CASIGRANYGYTF. In nucleotides, the CDR3 is TGTGCCAGTATCGGCAGGGCTAACTATGGCTACACCTTC.

This clone was seen a single time. The chain joins TRBV3-1 (or the pseudogene TRBV3-2) to TRBJ2-1; no firm D call. The CDR3 spans 15 residues. The V gene's germline CDR1 is LGHDT and CDR2 YNNKEL (reference sequence). V shed 1 base and J shed 4 bases, with 11 bases lying between them. The chain's CDR3 is CASSQVSRRYNEQFF. For the CDR3, the DNA is TGTGCCAGCAGCCAAGTCTCCCGTCGGTACAATGAGCAGTTCTTC.

The rearrangement links TRBV5-1 to TRBJ2-3, with 8 nucleotides matching TRBD1. This CDR3 region has 15 residues. Germline V gene lookup returns CDR1 SGHRS and CDR2 YFSETQ. Trimming took 4 bases from V and 3 from J; bases not matched to a gene: 7. The CDR3 protein is CASSESGGATDTQYF. The CDR3 DNA follows: TGCGCCAGCAGCGAGTCAGGGGGCGCTACAGATACGCAGTATTTT.

The chain links TRBV7-9 to TRBJ1-2; 8 nucleotides agree with TRBD1. With 2 bases clipped from V and 2 bases from J, the junction kept 7 bases outside the gene matches. This CDR3 is built from 16 residues. In germline, CDR1 is SEHNR, CDR2 FQNEAQ (reference sequence). The CDR3 sequence: CASSLLMGQENYGYTF. CDR3 bases: TGTGCCAGCAGCTTACTTATGGGACAGGAGAACTATGGCTACACCTTC.

J is TRBJ1-1 and V is TRBV27; 7 positions match TRBD1. The V and J ends lost 5 bases and 0 bases, in that order; junction bases with no gene match: 3. The germline V gene encodes CDR1 MNHEY and CDR2 SMNVEV (reference sequence). The CDR3 is 14 residues long. The CDR3 loop is CASSHTGVNTEAFF. The DNA for the CDR3 is TGTGCCAGCAGTCACACAGGGGTGAACACTGAAGCTTTCTTT.

The rearrangement links TRBV5-6 to TRBJ1-1; D ambiguous. The CDR3 length is 15 residues. Trimming pared 3 bases from V and 4 bases from J, leaving 16 bases between. Germline lookup yields CDR1 SGHDT and CDR2 YYEEEE. Written as DNA, the CDR3 is TGTGCCAGCAGCTACGCCCGGGGAGGAGGCACTGAAGCTTTCTTT. Residues: CASSYARGGGTEAFF.

The rearrangement joins TRBV4-1 to TRBJ2-2; unclear D gene. The CDR3 runs to 14 residues. Per germline, CDR1 MGHRA and CDR2 YSYEKL. The V and J ends lost 4 bases and 7 bases respectively, with 13 bases between them. The CDR3: CASSLPHQYGELFF. The DNA of the CDR3 is TGCGCCAGCAGCCTCCCACATCAATACGGGGAGCTGTTTTTT.

CDR3 coding DNA: TGCGCCAGCAGCCAAGACAGGGCTGATGGCTACACCTTC. Its translation is CASSQDRADGYTF. The V call is TRBV4-3, the J call TRBJ1-2, with D possibly matching TRBD1 (5 bases). The CDR3 covers 13 residues. The V end was cut by 0 bases, the J end by 6 bases, with 8 bases between. Germline V gene data show CDR1 as LGHNA and CDR2 as YSLEER.

The V gene is TRBV29-1, the J gene TRBJ1-1; D gene ambiguous. The length of the CDR3 is 17 residues. With 0 bases removed from V and 2 bases from J, the gap between germline ends came to 19 bases. CDR1 and CDR2 from the germline V gene are SQVTM and ANQGSEA. The CDR3 coding sequence is TGCAGCGTTGAAGACGAGGGTTGGGAGGGCCCCAACACTGAAGCTTTCTTT. Translating it yields CSVEDEGWEGPNTEAFF.

This clone has only one observation. V and J are TRBV27 and TRBJ2-7; a possible D gene is TRBD1 (5 bases). CDR1 is MNHEY, CDR2 SMNVEV, per germline (reference sequence). V was cut by 5 bases and J by 2 bases, with 13 bases left in between. The CDR3 loop spans 14 amino acids. The CDR3 region is CASSAWTRTYEQYF. In nucleotides, the CDR3 is TGTGCCAGCAGTGCCTGGACAAGAACCTACGAGCAGTACTTC.